This T cell receptor beta chain originates from a study of blood T cell repertoires in COVID-19. The CDR3 loop spans 13 amino acids. V lost 4 bases and J 7 bases, leaving 14 bases between the germline ends. CDR1 and CDR2 from the germline V gene are LGHDT and YNNKEL (reference sequence). Clones were sequenced by immunoSEQ multiplex PCR, and TCRdb holds only the in-frame ones, with some missing. The repertoire holds about 120,000 clones, with about 85% as singletons. This clone was observed once. The chain employs TRBV3-1 (or the pseudogene TRBV3-2) and TRBJ2-7; a possible D gene is TRBD2 (5 bases). The clonotype was recovered from a man at least 80 years old with acute or convalescent COVID-19. Sequencing input: peripheral blood. The CDR3 is CASSLRAAWEQYF. In DNA form, the CDR3 reads TGTGCCAGCAGCCTAAGAGCGGCCTGGGAGCAGTACTTC.